These 25 T cell receptor beta chains came from one sample sequenced in a study of T cell repertoires in cytomegalovirus infection. For these receptors, no antigen is known. One entry per CDR3 protein results from TCRdb running MiXCR on the reads. The sample holds about 55,000 distinct CDR3 sequences, around 18% seen once. The sequenced sample was CD8+ T cells from cultured PBMCs, obtained from culture after CMV antigen stimulation. These receptors originate from a human donor in good health (CMV status not recorded). Some clones in this sample may be carry-over from other donors' samples.

This clonotype was found a few times. This rearrangement joins TRBV7-2 to TRBJ2-7, with D uncertain. V gave up 0 bases and J gave up 0 bases, with 12 bases separating them. This CDR3 spans 16 amino acids. Germline CDR1 and CDR2: SGHTA and FQGNSA. CDR3 sequence (DNA): TGTGCCAGCAGCTTAGCCCCAAGTCACACCTCCTACGAGCAGTACTTC. Amino acids: CASSLAPSHTSYEQYF.

In its sample, this clonotype was seen a few times. The chain carries TRBV7-9 and TRBJ1-3, with D uncertain. CDR3 size: 16 residues. V was cut by 5 bases and J by 0 bases, with 14 bases left in between. Germline CDR1 reads SEHNR; CDR2 reads FQNEAQ (reference sequence). CDR3 amino acids: CASSPRTGSSGNTIYF. The DNA of the CDR3 is TGTGCCAGCAGCCCCCGGACGGGGAGCTCTGGAAACACCATATATTTT.

The rearrangement uses TRBV2 and TRBJ2-3, with no clear D. This CDR3 comprises 14 residues. The germline gives CDR1 SNHLY, CDR2 FYNNEI. The V end was cut by 3 bases, the J end by 2 bases, with 9 bases between. The CDR3 here is CASSEIGPTDTQYF. The CDR3 DNA sequence: TGTGCCAGCAGTGAGATCGGACCCACAGATACGCAGTATTTT.

This clonotype came up many times. V is TRBV9 and J is TRBJ2-7; TRBD1 is a possible D gene (5 bases). Per the germline V gene, CDR1 is SGDLS and CDR2 is YYNGEE. Trimming shortened V by 4 bases and J by 4 bases, and 18 bases separated the two germline ends. The CDR3 extends over 15 amino acids. The DNA for the CDR3 is TGTGCCAGCAGCCCGACAGCTACCACTTTGTACGAGCAGTACTTC. Its protein product is CASSPTATTLYEQYF. The variable domain in full, completed from reference TRBV9 and TRBJ2-7, reads DSGVTQTPKHLITATGQRVTLRCSPRSGDLSVYWYQQSLDQGLQFLIQYYNGEERAKGNILERFSAQQFPDLHSELNLSSLELGDSALYFCASSPTATTLYEQYFGPGTRLTVT.

This chain uses TRBV6-1 with TRBJ2-7; 8 nucleotides line up with TRBD1. V lost 7 bases to trimming and J lost 5 bases; unmatched junction nucleotides: 10. CDR3 length: 14 residues. Per the germline V gene, CDR1 is MNHNS and CDR2 is SASEGT. CDR3 protein: CASISWDRYHEQYF. The CDR3 nucleotides are TGTGCCAGCATTTCCTGGGACAGGTACCACGAGCAGTACTTC.

This clonotype was seen at least ten times. The genes are TRBV6-2 or TRBV6-3 and TRBJ2-7; D call uncertain. V was cut by 7 bases and J by 2 bases, with 9 bases left in between. CDR3 size: 12 residues. The germline gives CDR1 MNHEY, CDR2 SVGEGT. The CDR3 DNA follows: TGTGCCAGCACTTTAGGAACCTACGAGCAGTACTTC. The encoded protein is CASTLGTYEQYF.

This clonotype was picked up many times. The chain employs TRBV12-3 or TRBV12-4 and TRBJ2-2; 7 nucleotides match TRBD1. The ends lost 6 bases at V and 1 base at J; junction bases unmatched: 11. This CDR3 contains 17 residues. The CDR3 DNA reads as TGTGCCAGCAGAAGTTGGGTGGGGACAGAGAACACCGGGGAGCTGTTTTTT. Its protein is CASRSWVGTENTGELFF.

The V and J genes are TRBV6-2 or TRBV6-3 and TRBJ1-1; no clear D. The V gene's germline CDR1 is MNHEY and CDR2 SVGEGT. This CDR3 is 13 amino acids long. The V gene lost 6 bases and the J gene lost 0 bases, with 8 bases spanning the gap. The CDR3 DNA follows: TGTGCCAGCAGCGTGTGGGTGAACACTGAAGCTTTCTTT. Amino acid sequence: CASSVWVNTEAFF.

The V and J genes are TRBV5-1 and TRBJ2-1; D could derive from TRBD1 or TRBD2 (5 bases each). Trimming stripped 4 bases from V and 7 bases from J, with 12 bases between. The germline CDR1 and CDR2 sequences are SGHRS and YFSETQ. This CDR3 spans 13 amino acids. The CDR3 DNA follows: TGCGCCAGCAGCAACTGGGACGGGAATGAGCAGTTCTTC. It yields the protein CASSNWDGNEQFF. Together with reference TRBV5-1 and TRBJ2-1, the CDR3 gives the full variable domain: KAGVTQTPRYLIKTRGQQVTLSCSPISGHRSVSWYQQTPGQGLQFLFEYFSETQRNKGNFPGRFSGRQFSNSRSEMNVSTLELGDSALYLCASSNWDGNEQFFGPGTRLTVL.

The chain is built from TRBV7-9 and TRBJ2-1; 9 positions match TRBD2. Trimming removed 2 bases from V and 3 bases from J; junction bases left unmatched: 8. The CDR3 is 17 amino acids. Looked up from germline, CDR1 is SEHNR and CDR2 is FQNEAQ (reference sequence). The CDR3 DNA reads as TGTGCCAGCAGCTTACAGGCCCCTAGCGGGGTCTACAATGAGCAGTTCTTC. As protein: CASSLQAPSGVYNEQFF.

In its sample, this clonotype was seen many times. The chain employs TRBV7-6 and TRBJ2-4, with D perhaps assigned TRBD1 or TRBD2 (5 bases each). Between the trimmed V and J ends, which lost 1 base and 1 base, there was a span of 5 bases. This CDR3 comprises 14 residues. Per the germline V gene, CDR1 is SGHVS and CDR2 is FNYEAQ. The CDR3 nucleotides read TGTGCCAGCAGCTTAGGGGGGGCCAAAAACATTCAGTACTTC. It yields the protein CASSLGGAKNIQYF.

J is TRBJ2-2 and V is TRBV6-2 or TRBV6-3; TRBD1 is a possible D gene (5 bases). The V and J ends lost 2 bases and 5 bases respectively, with 9 bases between them. Germline-derived CDR1 and CDR2 are MNHEY and SVGEGT. The CDR3 runs to 14 residues. The CDR3 region is CASSYAPGTGELFF. In DNA form, the CDR3 reads TGTGCCAGCAGTTACGCCCCAGGGACCGGGGAGCTGTTTTTT.

The chain carries TRBV20-1 and TRBJ1-1; the match to TRBD1 covers 8 bases. The CDR3 length is 13 residues. The ends lost 6 bases at V and 1 base at J; junction bases unmatched: 4. The germline CDR1 and CDR2 sequences are DFQATT and SNEGSKA (reference sequence). The CDR3 bases are TGCAGTGCCCGGGACAGGCGGAACACTGAAGCTTTCTTT. It translates to CSARDRRNTEAFF.

This clonotype was counted a few times. V and J are TRBV7-2 and TRBJ2-2, with TRBD2 identical over 11 bases. The V segment lost 5 bases and the J segment 7 bases; nucleotides outside the gene matches: 9. Germline CDR1 and CDR2: SGHTA and FQGNSA. This CDR3 has 16 amino acids. The CDR3 here is CASSTVAGGPGGELFF. In DNA form, the CDR3 reads TGTGCCAGCAGCACCGTAGCGGGGGGGCCAGGCGGGGAGCTGTTTTTT.

This clonotype was detected only a few times. The J gene is TRBJ1-5, the V gene TRBV7-9; weak D call: TRBD1 (5 bases). The V end was cut by 5 bases, the J end by 9 bases, with 14 bases between. This CDR3 has 13 residues. Per the germline V gene, CDR1 is SEHNR and CDR2 is FQNEAQ (reference sequence). This CDR3 reads CASSLLEGTPQHF. CDR3 coding DNA: TGTGCCAGCAGCCTTTTAGAGGGGACGCCCCAGCATTTT.

This clonotype was seen ten or more times. The gene calls are TRBV7-3 and TRBJ1-4; tentative D call: TRBD1 (5 bases). V lost 5 bases and J lost 7, with 8 bases in between. This CDR3 comprises 12 residues. Germline V CDR1 and CDR2: SGHTA, FQGTGA. DNA for the CDR3: TGTGCCAGCAGCGAGGGGCGTGAAAAACTGTTTTTT. Translated: CASSEGREKLFF.

This clonotype has ten or more counts. The V and J genes are TRBV7-9 and TRBJ2-2, with TRBD2 matching 8 bases. V lost 1 base and J lost 1; bases outside the gene matches: 5. The CDR3 consists of 17 residues. From germline, CDR1 is SEHNR and CDR2 FQNEAQ (reference sequence). CDR3 bases: TGTGCCAGCAGCTTAGTTGGGCTAGCGGGGAACACCGGGGAGCTGTTTTTT. Its protein is CASSLVGLAGNTGELFF.

Only a few counts were recorded for this clonotype. This rearrangement joins TRBV6-2 or TRBV6-3 to TRBJ2-7; D possibly uses TRBD1 or TRBD2 (5 bases each). The V end was cut by 5 bases, the J end by 4 bases, with 18 bases between. The CDR3 is 15 amino acids. Germline CDR1 reads MNHEY; CDR2 reads SVGEGT. The CDR3 nucleotides read TGTGCCAGCAGTGAGCGGCAGGGCCTACAGTACGAGCAGTACTTC. Its translation is CASSERQGLQYEQYF.

For the CDR3, the DNA is TGTGCCAGCAGCGAAGGGGCCCTGCTCCAAGAGACCCAGTACTTC. Translated: CASSEGALLQETQYF. V gene TRBV7-2 combines with J gene TRBJ2-5; TRBD1 is a possible D gene (5 bases). Germline V gene data show CDR1 as SGHTA and CDR2 as FQGNSA. Trimming pared 5 bases from V and 1 base from J, leaving 14 bases between. This CDR3 has 15 residues.

This clonotype appeared a few times. This rearrangement joins TRBV7-2 to TRBJ1-2; D possibly corresponds to TRBD1 (5 bases). This CDR3 is 13 amino acids long. The germline V gene has CDR1 SGHTA and CDR2 FQGNSA. Trimming took 6 bases from V and 2 from J, leaving 10 bases between them. The DNA of the CDR3 is TGTGCCAGCAGGGGGACGCCCAACTATGGCTACACCTTC. Its protein product is CASRGTPNYGYTF. Full variable domain (missing parts from reference TRBV7-2 and TRBJ1-2): GAGVSQSPSNKVTEKGKDVELRCDPISGHTALYWYRQSLGQGLEFLIYFQGNSAPDKSGLPSDRFSAERTGGSVSTLTIQRTQQEDSAVYLCASRGTPNYGYTFGSGTRLTVV.

The CDR3 coding sequence is TGCAGCGTGGGGCCGTACGGCCAAGAGACCCAGTACTTC. Amino acid sequence: CSVGPYGQETQYF. This chain connects TRBV29-1 to TRBJ2-5; possibly TRBD1 for D (5 bases). Germline-derived CDR1 and CDR2 are SQVTM and ANQGSEA. V was shortened by 6 bases and J by 1 base, with 12 bases between the two germline ends. The CDR3 covers 13 residues.

J is TRBJ2-3 and V is TRBV7-2; D remains unclear. Deletions cut 0 bases from V and 2 bases from J, with 6 bases between. CDR1 is SGHTA and CDR2 is FQGNSA in the germline V gene. This CDR3 is built from 14 residues. CDR3 sequence reads: CASSLARATDTQYF. CDR3 DNA sequence: TGTGCCAGCAGCTTAGCGCGTGCCACAGATACGCAGTATTTT.

This clonotype was detected only a few times. This chain links TRBV7-9 with TRBJ2-5; no reliable D call. V lost 6 bases, J lost 2 bases, and 7 bases lay in between. The CDR3 runs 12 residues. The germline V gene encodes CDR1 SEHNR and CDR2 FQNEAQ (reference sequence). The DNA of the CDR3 is TGTGCCAGCAGTCTAGTACAAGAGACCCAGTACTTC. This sequence encodes CASSLVQETQYF.

This clonotype was found a few times. The CDR3 region has the DNA TGTGCCAGCAGCTTGTTAAAGTCTGAAGCTTTCTTT. Its protein product is CASSLLKSEAFF. J is TRBJ1-1 and V is TRBV7-8; D gene unclear. The CDR3 is 12 amino acids. The germline CDR1 and CDR2 sequences are SGHVS and FQNEAQ. The germline V and J ends were trimmed by 3 bases and 6 bases, with 8 bases remaining between them.

The genes are TRBV27 and TRBJ2-7; 7 bases are a match to TRBD2. This CDR3 spans 12 amino acids. J lost 6 bases, V lost 2 bases, and 1 base had no gene match. Germline values: CDR1 MNHEY, CDR2 SMNVEV (reference sequence). The CDR3 nucleotides read TGTGCCAGCAGTTTAGGGGGGGTCGAGCAGTACTTC. Its protein is CASSLGGVEQYF.